The next 3 T cell receptor beta chains were all read from a single sample in a study of T cell responses to AZD1222 COVID-19 vaccine. The table came from immunoSEQ multiplex PCR; TCRdb's copy has only in-frame clones and leaves some out. Altogether tens of thousands of clones are present, roughly 80% being singletons, with the ten largest covering approximately 5.4%. Sample: peripheral blood, taken on day 0 of AZD1222 vaccination. The source of these receptors is an adult in good health.

The chain couples TRBV5-1 to TRBJ2-1; the match to TRBD1 covers 7 bases. The CDR3 is 14 amino acids. CDR1 SGHRS and CDR2 YFSETQ come from the germline V gene. V shed 6 bases and J 6 bases; nucleotides not matched to a gene: 9. CDR3 DNA sequence: TGCGCCAGCAACGAGGGGGCCGAAGGCAATGAGCAGTTCTTC. It is translated as CASNEGAEGNEQFF.

J is TRBJ2-1 and V is TRBV5-3; possible D gene TRBD2, 6 bases. TRBV5-3 is given ORF status, its function remaining uncertain. With 3 bases removed from V and 8 bases from J, the gap between germline ends came to 15 bases. The CDR3 is made up of 14 amino acids. The CDR3 sequence: CARSCVPGDDEQFF. CDR3 nucleotide sequence: TGTGCCAGAAGCTGTGTCCCGGGGGACGATGAGCAGTTCTTC.

The chain carries TRBV11-3 and TRBJ1-4; no reliable D call. Between the trimmed V and J ends, which lost 3 bases and 3 bases, there was a span of 2 bases. Looked up from germline, CDR1 is SGHNT and CDR2 is YENEEA. The CDR3 spans 12 residues. The CDR3 DNA sequence: TGTGCCAGCAGCTTCTCTAATGAAAAACTGTTTTTT. As protein: CASSFSNEKLFF.